Listed below are T cell receptor beta chains from one sample, sequenced in a study of Ad26.COV2.S vaccination and SARS-CoV-2 variants. Here immunoSEQ multiplex PCR was the method, and the copy in TCRdb shows in-frame clones only, minus some. The sample holds roughly 390,000 clones; roughly nine tenths are singletons and the top ten take roughly 3.5%. The specimen comprised peripheral blood, sampled in a trial of Ad26.COV2.S vaccine versus placebo. The receptors come from a person aged 18 to 65 who received the Ad26.COV2.S COVID-19 vaccine or a placebo. Each CDR3 is given with its conserved first and last residue. D genes are given only for firm matches. The listing skips clone size in some rows; elsewhere it reads once, few, many or a size class.

D gene	J gene	clone size	V gene	CDR3 DNA	CDR3 protein
.	TRBJ1-1	.	TRBV7-8	TGTGCCAGCAGCTTAGTATGGGCAGCAGGGGCGAACATGAACACTGAAGCTTTCTTT	CASSLVWAAGANMNTEAFF
.	TRBJ2-4	.	TRBV6-2/TRBV6-3	TGTGCCAGCAGCCTAGCGGACAGGGACATTCAGTACTTC	CASSLADRDIQYF
TRBD1	TRBJ1-2	.	TRBV19	TGTGCCACCGAGGGGGCAGGGGCCTATGGCTACACCTTC	CATEGAGAYGYTF
.	TRBJ1-1	.	TRBV12-3/TRBV12-4	TGTGCCAGCAGTTTGACTACCACTGAAGCTTTCTTT	CASSLTTTEAFF
.	TRBJ2-1	.	TRBV5-5	TGTGCCAGCAGCTTGGCCCCTTTCCGCGATGAGCAGTTCTTC	CASSLAPFRDEQFF
.	TRBJ1-2	.	TRBV2	TGTGCCAGCAGTGAGGACGGAGGCTACACCTTC	CASSEDGGYTF
TRBD1	TRBJ2-7	few	TRBV7-2	TGTGCCAGCAGCGGGACAGGGTACAACGAGCAGTACTTC	CASSGTGYNEQYF
.	TRBJ1-1	.	TRBV5-6	TGTGCCAGCAGCTTGGAAGCTAACACTGAAGCTTTCTTT	CASSLEANTEAFF
.	TRBJ2-2	.	TRBV6-6	TGTGCCAGCAGCCTGGGGCAACGCACCGGGGAGCTGTTTTTT	CASSLGQRTGELFF
TRBD1	TRBJ1-1	.	TRBV5-1	TGCGCCAGCAGCTCCGACAGGGTTGTGGGGACTGAAGCTTTCTTT	CASSSDRVVGTEAFF
.	TRBJ1-1	.	TRBV6-4	TGTGCCAGCAGTGACTCGTATTCCGGCACTGAAGCTTTCTTT	CASSDSYSGTEAFF
.	TRBJ1-6	.	TRBV6-5	TGTGCCAGCAGGGACCTCGCTCCCCCCAAATCACCCCTCCACTTT	CASRDLAPPKSPLHF
.	TRBJ1-5	.	TRBV3-1/TRBV3-2	TGTGCCAGCAGCCAACACATCACAGGGCTCGGGGCGCCCCAGCATTTT	CASSQHITGLGAPQHF
.	TRBJ1-3	.	TRBV10-3	TGTGCCATCAGCCCGACCGGAAACACCATATATTTT	CAISPTGNTIYF
.	TRBJ2-1	.	TRBV7-2	TGTGCCAGCAGCCCCCTGGACGGGAGCTCCTACAATGAGCAGTTCTTC	CASSPLDGSSYNEQFF
TRBD1	TRBJ1-2	.	TRBV6-2/TRBV6-3	TGTGCCAGCAGCTCCCGCGGACAGGGAGGAAATGGCTACACCTTC	CASSSRGQGGNGYTF
TRBD1	TRBJ1-2	.	TRBV6-2/TRBV6-3	TGTGCCAGCAGCCCGGACAGGGCCCGTGGCTACACCTTC	CASSPDRARGYTF
.	TRBJ1-2	.	TRBV5-1	TGCGCCAGCATGGGGTCAGGGTATGGCTACACCTTC	CASMGSGYGYTF
.	TRBJ1-2	.	TRBV6-5	TGTGCCAGCAGTTATACCTACGCAGGACGGGGCTACACCTTC	CASSYTYAGRGYTF
.	TRBJ1-6	few	TRBV5-8	TGTGCCAGCAGCTTGGAGAGCAGGGCTTCACCCCTCCACTTT	CASSLESRASPLHF
.	TRBJ1-1	.	TRBV9	TGTGCCAGCAGCTTCCAGGAGGGCGTGGGTGAAGCTTTCTTT	CASSFQEGVGEAFF
.	TRBJ1-2	.	TRBV5-8	TGTGCCAGCATGGCCAGGGTAAACTATGGCTACACCTTC	CASMARVNYGYTF
TRBD2	TRBJ2-4	.	TRBV10-2	TGCGCCACCTCAACTAGCGGGGGGGTTAGCATTCAGTACTTC	CATSTSGGVSIQYF
.	TRBJ1-1	.	TRBV4-1	TGCGCCAGCAGCGTGCGGAACACTGAAGCTTTCTTT	CASSVRNTEAFF
TRBD1	TRBJ1-4	.	TRBV2	TGTGCCAGCAGTGATGGGGGGACAGGTGTCCTGGGGTATGAAAAACTGTTTTTT	CASSDGGTGVLGYEKLFF
TRBD2	TRBJ2-3	.	TRBV19	TGTGCCAGTAGTAAGAGGACTAGCGGGGGTTCAGATACGCAGTATTTT	CASSKRTSGGSDTQYF
.	TRBJ2-5	.	TRBV5-1	TGCGCCAGCAAACGGATCCCGGGGGAGACCCAGTACTTC	CASKRIPGETQYF
.	TRBJ2-1	.	TRBV24-1	TGTGCCACCAGTGATTCGAAATCACCGAGCTCCTACAATGAGCAGTTCTTC	CATSDSKSPSSYNEQFF
.	TRBJ1-4	.	TRBV4-1	TGCGCCAGCAGCCAACCAACCCTTTCAGTGACTAATGAAAAACTGTTTTTT	CASSQPTLSVTNEKLFF
.	TRBJ2-3	once	TRBV14	TGTGCCAGCAGCGTACGGGACAACACAGATACGCAGTATTTT	CASSVRDNTDTQYF
TRBD1	TRBJ2-2	.	TRBV29-1	TGCAGCGTTGTCCCATCCGGGACAGGGCCCACCGGGGAGCTGTTTTTT	CSVVPSGTGPTGELFF
.	TRBJ1-1	once	TRBV5-1	TGCGCCAGCAGCCAAAAGTCGTTGAACACTGAAGCTTTCTTT	CASSQKSLNTEAFF
TRBD1	TRBJ2-2	.	TRBV18	TGTGCCAGCTCAGGACCGGGACAGGGCACCGGGGAGCTGTTTTTT	CASSGPGQGTGELFF
.	TRBJ2-7	.	TRBV27	TGTGCCAGCAGTTCCCCCCTCCTACGCTCCTACGAGCAGTACTTC	CASSSPLLRSYEQYF
.	TRBJ1-3	.	TRBV7-9	TGTGCCAGCAGCTTCCCAGGGGCGGGCGACACCATATATTTT	CASSFPGAGDTIYF
.	TRBJ2-7	.	TRBV28	TGTGCCAGCAGTTTACAGCCACAACCCTACGAGCAGTACTTC	CASSLQPQPYEQYF
TRBD1	TRBJ1-3	.	TRBV15	TGTGCCACCAGCAGACAGACAGGGATCACCATATATTTT	CATSRQTGITIYF
TRBD1	TRBJ2-5	once	TRBV3-1/TRBV3-2	TGTGCCAGCAGCCAAGTTACAGGGGCATTACGAGAGACCCAGTACTTC	CASSQVTGALRETQYF
.	TRBJ2-2	.	TRBV19	TGTGCCAGCGTCCAGTCAAATTCGGACATCGGGGAGCTGTTTTTT	CASVQSNSDIGELFF
.	TRBJ1-1	.	TRBV7-9	TGTGCCAGCAGCTTATTATTTTCAGGGACCACTGAAGCTTTCTTT	CASSLLFSGTTEAFF
.	TRBJ2-7	few	TRBV4-1	TGCGCCAGCAGCCATCGGCCCTCTAAGAGGGGCTACGAGCAGTACTTC	CASSHRPSKRGYEQYF
TRBD2	TRBJ2-1	.	TRBV7-6	TGTGCCAGCAGCCGAGGGTTAGCGGGGGGGAACCCAATCAATGAGCAGTTCTTC	CASSRGLAGGNPINEQFF
.	TRBJ2-2	.	TRBV19	TGTGCCAGTAGTATTGGGGGAGATAGAGCCTCCGGGGAGCTGTTTTTT	CASSIGGDRASGELFF
TRBD1	TRBJ1-4	.	TRBV6-2/TRBV6-3	TGTGCCAGCAGCGACAGGGATGTGGCTAATGAAAAACTGTTTTTT	CASSDRDVANEKLFF
.	TRBJ1-1	once	TRBV5-5	TGTGCCAGCAGCTTGGGGGGTGGAACTGAAGCTTTCTTT	CASSLGGGTEAFF
.	TRBJ2-3	.	TRBV7-9	TGTGCCACCGGCCATGGGCCAGATACGCAGTATTTT	CATGHGPDTQYF
TRBD1	TRBJ1-6	.	TRBV18	TGTGCCAGCTCCACCTCGGGACAGAAGAATTCACCCCTCCACTTT	CASSTSGQKNSPLHF
.	TRBJ1-2	.	TRBV6-1	TGTGCCAGCAGTGAAGGAGGAATGGGAGGGGTAGATGGCTACACCTTC	CASSEGGMGGVDGYTF
TRBD1	TRBJ2-7	once	TRBV6-5	TGTGCCAGCAGTTACTCCGGGGACAGATCCTACGAGCAGTACTTC	CASSYSGDRSYEQYF
.	TRBJ2-1	.	TRBV6-5	TGTGCCAGCAGCCACCCCCCAGGGGCTCAAGGGCAGTTCTTC	CASSHPPGAQGQFF
.	TRBJ1-4	.	TRBV21-1	TGTGCCAGCAGCAGAAATTTCCAGGGACAGGGGAGAAATGAAAAACTGTTTTTT	CASSRNFQGQGRNEKLFF
.	TRBJ1-5	few	TRBV5-5	TGTGCCAGCAGCTTGGACGATAAGAGGGATCAGCCCCAGCATTTT	CASSLDDKRDQPQHF
.	TRBJ1-5	.	TRBV4-1	TGCGCCAGCAGCCTAACAGGGTTGGTCAATCAGCCCCAGCATTTT	CASSLTGLVNQPQHF
TRBD1	TRBJ1-6	once	TRBV7-8	TGTGCCAGCAGCTCCCCGACCGGGACAGGGAGGTGGGCGAATAATTCACCCCTCCACTTT	CASSSPTGTGRWANNSPLHF